The rows below give T cell receptor beta chains drawn from one sample of a study of early T cells in non-severe SARS-CoV-2 infection. Using its own MiXCR run on the 5' RACE reads, TCRdb lists one record per CDR3 protein. This table holds tens of thousands of distinct CDR3 sequences, 8% to 13% found once. Input material: whole blood. The origin of the receptors is an adult who was a healthcare worker with PCR-confirmed SARS-CoV-2 infection or an uninfected control (not recorded which). Each CDR3 is given with its conserved first and last residue. D genes are given only for firm matches. Size values are once, few and many counts, or a class for expanded clones, and some rows have none.

.	TRBV5-4	TRBJ2-3	.	CASSLGRGRNTDTQYF	TGTGCCAGCAGCTTGGGGCGCGGGCGGAACACAGATACGCAGTATTTT
.	TRBV6-2/TRBV6-3	TRBJ2-6	.	CASSYWVSGANVLTF	TGTGCCAGCAGTTACTGGGTCTCTGGGGCCAACGTCCTGACTTTC
many	TRBV7-9	TRBJ1-1	.	CASSSTGNTEAFF	TGTGCCAGCAGCTCGACAGGAAACACTGAAGCTTTCTTT
.	TRBV5-5	TRBJ2-3	TRBD1	CASSQGQGASTDTQYF	TGTGCCAGCAGCCAGGGACAGGGGGCTAGCACAGATACGCAGTATTTT
many	TRBV7-3	TRBJ1-6	.	CASSRGTDNSPLHF	TGTGCCAGCAGCCGTGGGACGGATAATTCACCCCTCCACTTT
few	TRBV7-3	TRBJ1-1	TRBD1	CASSSTGAPNTEAFF	TGTGCCAGCAGCTCTACAGGGGCCCCGAACACTGAAGCTTTCTTT
many	TRBV7-6	TRBJ1-5	.	CASSKLNQPQHF	TGTGCCAGCAGCAAACTTAATCAGCCCCAGCATTTT
few	TRBV5-1	TRBJ1-6	.	CASSLSADGDSPLHF	TGCGCCAGCAGCTTGTCAGCCGATGGGGATTCACCCCTCCACTTT
many	TRBV29-1	TRBJ2-1	.	CSVESAGAVQFF	TGCAGCGTTGAGAGTGCAGGGGCCGTGCAGTTCTTC
many	TRBV11-3	TRBJ1-3	TRBD1	CASSLFGQDSGNTIYF	TGTGCCAGCAGCCTCTTTGGACAGGACTCTGGAAACACCATATATTTT
.	TRBV7-2	TRBJ2-7	.	CASQRDVYEQYF	TGTGCCAGCCAGAGGGACGTCTACGAGCAGTACTTC
.	TRBV6-2/TRBV6-3	TRBJ1-5	.	CASSSGDSNQPQHF	TGTGCCAGCAGTTCGGGGGATAGCAATCAGCCCCAGCATTTT
.	TRBV10-3	TRBJ2-3	.	CAISETHSTDTQYF	TGTGCCATCAGTGAGACCCATAGCACAGATACGCAGTATTTT
many	TRBV12-3/TRBV12-4	TRBJ2-3	.	CASRLGGTDTQYF	TGTGCCAGCAGGCTCGGGGGCACAGATACGCAGTATTTT
.	TRBV12-3/TRBV12-4	TRBJ1-2	.	CASSPQINYGYTF	TGTGCCAGCAGTCCCCAGATTAACTATGGCTACACCTTC
many	TRBV7-2	TRBJ2-5	TRBD1	CASSHPTGDVETQYF	TGTGCCAGCAGCCATCCTACAGGGGACGTTGAGACCCAGTACTTC
many	TRBV7-2	TRBJ2-1	TRBD2	CASSQGLARNEQFF	TGTGCCAGCAGCCAGGGACTAGCGAGAAATGAGCAGTTCTTC
few	TRBV7-8	TRBJ2-3	TRBD2	CASSLARLAGGRGGMDTQYF	TGTGCCAGCAGCTTAGCCCGACTAGCGGGAGGAAGAGGGGGTATGGATACGCAGTATTTT
many	TRBV6-6	TRBJ2-2	.	CASSYSISTGELFF	TGTGCCAGCAGTTACTCGATATCGACCGGGGAGCTGTTTTTT
many	TRBV3-1	TRBJ2-7	.	CASSHGGTAYYEQYF	TGTGCCAGCAGCCACGGAGGGACTGCCTACTACGAGCAGTACTTC
few	TRBV12-3/TRBV12-4	TRBJ2-2	.	CASSPWGTGELFF	TGTGCCAGCAGTCCTTGGGGAACCGGGGAGCTGTTTTTT
many	TRBV6-1	TRBJ1-2	.	CASSESRQFYGYTF	TGTGCCAGCAGTGAAAGTCGTCAGTTCTATGGCTACACCTTC
.	TRBV12-3/TRBV12-4	TRBJ2-7	.	CASSQYGTEYEQYF	TGTGCCAGCAGCCAATATGGTACGGAGTACGAGCAGTACTTC
.	TRBV10-3	TRBJ2-2	.	CAISEGGTGELFF	TGTGCCATCAGTGAAGGGGGCACCGGGGAGCTGTTTTTT
many	TRBV12-3/TRBV12-4	TRBJ2-7	.	CASSLGIYEQYF	TGTGCCAGCAGTTTAGGGATATACGAGCAGTACTTC
many	TRBV24-1	TRBJ1-2	.	CATRDPPGGYTF	TGTGCCACCCGGGACCCACCGGGTGGCTACACCTTC
many	TRBV20-1	TRBJ2-2	.	CSARDRMGVQTGELFF	TGCAGTGCTAGAGATCGGATGGGGGTACAAACCGGGGAGCTGTTTTTT
few	TRBV20-1	TRBJ2-6	.	CSAREDGGLTF	TGCAGTGCTAGAGAGGATGGCGGGCTGACTTTC
.	TRBV13	TRBJ2-1	TRBD2	CASSVAGLTSYNEQFF	TGTGCCAGCAGCGTAGCGGGACTAACCTCCTACAATGAGCAGTTCTTC
.	TRBV6-1	TRBJ1-2	.	CASTADRNFYGYTF	TGTGCCAGCACTGCGGACAGAAACTTCTATGGCTACACCTTC
.	TRBV7-2	TRBJ2-5	TRBD2	CASSLGRLAVQETQYF	TGTGCCAGCAGCTTAGGCAGACTAGCGGTCCAAGAGACCCAGTACTTC
few	TRBV29-1	TRBJ1-1	.	CSVEPRQTNTEAFF	TGCAGCGTTGAACCCCGACAGACGAACACTGAAGCTTTCTTT
few	TRBV16	TRBJ2-3	.	CASSQYSGNTDTQYF	TGTGCCAGCAGCCAATATAGTGGAAACACAGATACGCAGTATTTT
.	TRBV6-4	TRBJ1-1	.	CASSRVANTEAFF	TGTGCCAGCAGTCGGGTCGCGAACACTGAAGCTTTCTTT
many	TRBV4-1	TRBJ2-2	TRBD1	CASSQESGQGFDGELFF	TGCGCCAGCAGCCAAGAATCCGGACAGGGATTTGACGGGGAGCTGTTTTTT
.	TRBV7-2	TRBJ1-6	.	CASSTGGSSYNSPLHF	TGTGCCAGCAGCACTGGGGGGAGCTCCTATAATTCACCCCTCCACTTT
few	TRBV10-3	TRBJ2-1	.	CAISESTRRNEQFF	TGTGCCATCAGTGAGTCTACTAGACGCAATGAGCAGTTCTTC
many	TRBV2	TRBJ2-7	.	CASRLSGTDSYEQYF	TGTGCCAGCAGACTCTCCGGGACGGACTCCTACGAGCAGTACTTC
few	TRBV5-6	TRBJ2-7	.	CASSQASSSYEQYF	TGTGCCAGCAGCCAAGCGTCGAGCTCCTACGAGCAGTACTTC
few	TRBV4-3	TRBJ1-1	TRBD1	CASSLTDRGLGGNTEAFF	TGCGCCAGCAGCCTAACGGACAGGGGGCTTGGAGGGAACACTGAAGCTTTCTTT
.	TRBV29-1	TRBJ1-2	.	CSLGGSDGYTF	TGCAGCCTCGGGGGATCCGATGGCTACACCTTC